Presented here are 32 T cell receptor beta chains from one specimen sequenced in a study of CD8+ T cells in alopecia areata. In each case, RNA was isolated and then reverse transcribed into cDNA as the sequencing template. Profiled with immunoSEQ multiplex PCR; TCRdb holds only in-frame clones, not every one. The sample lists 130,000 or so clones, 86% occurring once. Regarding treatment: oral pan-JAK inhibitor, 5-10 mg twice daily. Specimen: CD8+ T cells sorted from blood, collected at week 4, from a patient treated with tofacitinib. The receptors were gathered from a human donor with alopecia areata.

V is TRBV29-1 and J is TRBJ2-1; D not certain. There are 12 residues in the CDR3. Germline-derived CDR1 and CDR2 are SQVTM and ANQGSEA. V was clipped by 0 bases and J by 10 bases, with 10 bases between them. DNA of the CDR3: TGCAGCGTTGAAGATATAAGTGAGGAGCAGTTCTTC. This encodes CSVEDISEEQFF.

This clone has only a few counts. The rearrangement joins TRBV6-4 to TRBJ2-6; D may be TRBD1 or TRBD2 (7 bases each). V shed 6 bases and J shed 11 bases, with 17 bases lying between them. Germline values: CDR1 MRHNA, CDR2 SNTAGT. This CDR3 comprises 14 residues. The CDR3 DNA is TGTGCCAGCAGGGGCTCAGGGGGGGCGGACGTCCTGACTTTC. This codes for CASRGSGGADVLTF.

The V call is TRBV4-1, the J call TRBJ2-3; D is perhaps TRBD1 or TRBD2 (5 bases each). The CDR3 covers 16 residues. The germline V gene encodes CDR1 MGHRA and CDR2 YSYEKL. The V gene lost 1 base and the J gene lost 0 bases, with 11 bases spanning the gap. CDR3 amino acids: CASSQVGTRSTDTQYF. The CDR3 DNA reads TGCGCCAGCAGCCAAGTGGGGACGAGGAGCACAGATACGCAGTATTTT.

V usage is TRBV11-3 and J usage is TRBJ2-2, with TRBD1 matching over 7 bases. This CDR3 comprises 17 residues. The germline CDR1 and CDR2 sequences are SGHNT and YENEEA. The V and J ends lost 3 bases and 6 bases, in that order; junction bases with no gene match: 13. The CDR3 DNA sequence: TGTGCCAGCAGCTTCTCTCGCCCAGGGGGAGAGGCCGGGGAGCTGTTTTTT. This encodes CASSFSRPGGEAGELFF.

In nucleotides, the CDR3 is TGTGCCAGCAGTTATGGGGAGAGGAATGAGCAGTTCTTC. Protein sequence: CASSYGERNEQFF. This chain uses TRBV27 with TRBJ2-1, with D maybe TRBD2 (5 bases). The V end was cut by 4 bases, the J end by 7 bases, with 11 bases between. CDR3 size: 13 residues. CDR1 is MNHEY and CDR2 is SMNVEV in the germline V gene (reference sequence).

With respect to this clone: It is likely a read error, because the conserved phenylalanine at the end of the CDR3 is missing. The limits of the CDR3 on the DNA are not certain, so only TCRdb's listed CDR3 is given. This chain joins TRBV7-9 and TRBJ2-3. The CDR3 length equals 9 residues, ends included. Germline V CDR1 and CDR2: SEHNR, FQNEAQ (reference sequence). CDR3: CASSFDSLG.

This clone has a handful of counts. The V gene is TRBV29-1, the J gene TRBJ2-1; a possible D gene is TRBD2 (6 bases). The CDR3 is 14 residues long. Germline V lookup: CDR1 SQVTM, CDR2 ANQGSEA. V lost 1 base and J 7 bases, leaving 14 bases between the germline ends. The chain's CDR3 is CSVEGFSTSNEQFF. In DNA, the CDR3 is TGCAGCGTTGAAGGCTTCTCGACTAGTAATGAGCAGTTCTTC.

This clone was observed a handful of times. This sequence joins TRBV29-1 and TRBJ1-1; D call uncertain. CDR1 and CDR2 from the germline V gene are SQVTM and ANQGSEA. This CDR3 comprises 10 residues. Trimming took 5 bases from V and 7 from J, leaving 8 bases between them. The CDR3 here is CSVMIVEAFF. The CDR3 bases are TGCAGCGTTATGATCGTTGAAGCTTTCTTT.

The CDR3 DNA sequence: TGTGCCAGCAGCTTATACCTTGTGTCTTGTTGCAACGAGCAGTACTTC. This sequence encodes CASSLYLVSCCNEQYF. The chain employs TRBV7-8 and TRBJ2-7, with D unresolved. Germline V gene sequence: CDR1 SGHVS, CDR2 FQNEAQ. Trimming removed 2 bases at V and 5 bases at J, with 19 bases between. The CDR3 spans 16 residues.

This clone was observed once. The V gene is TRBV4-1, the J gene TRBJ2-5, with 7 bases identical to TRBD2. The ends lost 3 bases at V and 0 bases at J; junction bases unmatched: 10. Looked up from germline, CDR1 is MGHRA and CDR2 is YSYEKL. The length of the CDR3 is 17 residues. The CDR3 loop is CASSQAWEREDQETQYF. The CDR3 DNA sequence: TGCGCCAGCAGCCAGGCCTGGGAGCGGGAAGACCAAGAGACCCAGTACTTC.

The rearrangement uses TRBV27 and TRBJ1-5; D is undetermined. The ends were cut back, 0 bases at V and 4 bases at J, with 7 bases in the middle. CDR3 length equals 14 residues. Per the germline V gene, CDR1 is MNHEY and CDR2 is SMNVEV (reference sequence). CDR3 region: CASSLSGVNQPQHF. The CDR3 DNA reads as TGTGCCAGCAGTTTATCTGGGGTTAATCAGCCCCAGCATTTT.

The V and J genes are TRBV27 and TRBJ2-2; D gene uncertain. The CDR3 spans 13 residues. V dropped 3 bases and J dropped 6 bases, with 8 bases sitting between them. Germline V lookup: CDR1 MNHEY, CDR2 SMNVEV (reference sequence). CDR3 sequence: CASSFKSSGELFF. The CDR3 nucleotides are TGTGCCAGCAGTTTTAAGTCCTCCGGGGAGCTGTTTTTT.

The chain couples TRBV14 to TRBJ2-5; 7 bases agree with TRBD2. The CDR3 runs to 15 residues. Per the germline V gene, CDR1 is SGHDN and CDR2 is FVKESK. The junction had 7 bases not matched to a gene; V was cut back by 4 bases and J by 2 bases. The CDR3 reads CASSLGTTRQETQYF. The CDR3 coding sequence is TGTGCCAGCAGCCTCGGGACTACCCGACAAGAGACCCAGTACTTC.

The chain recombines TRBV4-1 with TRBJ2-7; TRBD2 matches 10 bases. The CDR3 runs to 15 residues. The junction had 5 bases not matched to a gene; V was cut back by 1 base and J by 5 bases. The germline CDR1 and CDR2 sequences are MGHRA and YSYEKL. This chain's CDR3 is CASSQVSSGGHEQYF. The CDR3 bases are TGCGCCAGCAGCCAAGTTTCTAGCGGGGGCCACGAGCAGTACTTC.

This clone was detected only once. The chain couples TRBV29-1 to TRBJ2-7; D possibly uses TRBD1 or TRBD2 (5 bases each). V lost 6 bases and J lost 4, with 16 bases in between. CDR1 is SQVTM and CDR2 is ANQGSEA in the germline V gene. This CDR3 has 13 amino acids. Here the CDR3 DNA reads TGCAGCGTGACCGGGACGACCTCTTACGAGCAGTACTTC. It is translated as CSVTGTTSYEQYF.

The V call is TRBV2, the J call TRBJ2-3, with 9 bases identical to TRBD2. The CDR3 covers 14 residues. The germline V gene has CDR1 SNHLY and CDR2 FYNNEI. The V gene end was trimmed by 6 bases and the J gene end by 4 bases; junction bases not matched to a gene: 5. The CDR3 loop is CASRGGRAPDTQYF. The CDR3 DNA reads TGTGCCAGCAGGGGCGGGAGGGCCCCAGATACGCAGTATTTT.

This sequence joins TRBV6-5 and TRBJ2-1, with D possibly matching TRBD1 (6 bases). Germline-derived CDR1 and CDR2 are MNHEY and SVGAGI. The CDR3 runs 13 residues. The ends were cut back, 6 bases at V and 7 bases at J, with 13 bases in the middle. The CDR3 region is CASRTGIVNEQFF. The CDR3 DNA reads TGTGCCAGCAGGACAGGTATAGTGAATGAGCAGTTCTTC.

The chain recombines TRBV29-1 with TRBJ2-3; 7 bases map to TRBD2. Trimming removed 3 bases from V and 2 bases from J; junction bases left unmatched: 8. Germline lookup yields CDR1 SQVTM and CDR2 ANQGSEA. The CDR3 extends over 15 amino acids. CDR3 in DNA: TGCAGCGTTGACTATAGGGGAGGGCTCACAGATACGCAGTATTTT. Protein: CSVDYRGGLTDTQYF.

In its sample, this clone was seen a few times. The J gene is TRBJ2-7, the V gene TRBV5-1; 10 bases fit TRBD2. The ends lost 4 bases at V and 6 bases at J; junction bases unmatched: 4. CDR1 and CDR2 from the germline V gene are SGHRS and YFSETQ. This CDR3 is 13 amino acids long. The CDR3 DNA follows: TGCGCCAGCAGCGGGACTAGCGAGGTCGAGCAGTACTTC. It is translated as CASSGTSEVEQYF.

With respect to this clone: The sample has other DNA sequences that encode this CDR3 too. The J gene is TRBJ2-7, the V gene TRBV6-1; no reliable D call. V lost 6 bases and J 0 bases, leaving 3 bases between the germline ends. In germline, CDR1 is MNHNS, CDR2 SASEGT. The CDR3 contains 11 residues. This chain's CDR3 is CASRSSYEQYF. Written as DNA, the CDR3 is TGTGCCAGCAGAAGCTCCTACGAGCAGTACTTC.

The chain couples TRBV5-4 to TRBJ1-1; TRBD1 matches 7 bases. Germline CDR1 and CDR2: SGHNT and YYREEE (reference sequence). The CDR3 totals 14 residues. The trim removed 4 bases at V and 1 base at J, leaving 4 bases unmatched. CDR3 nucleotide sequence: TGTGCCAGCAGCGCGTGGACAGGGAACACTGAAGCTTTCTTT. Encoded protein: CASSAWTGNTEAFF.

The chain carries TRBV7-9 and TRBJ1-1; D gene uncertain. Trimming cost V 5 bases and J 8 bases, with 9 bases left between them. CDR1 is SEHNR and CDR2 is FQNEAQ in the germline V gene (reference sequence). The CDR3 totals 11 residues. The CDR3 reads CASSRTYEAFF. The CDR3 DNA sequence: TGTGCCAGCAGCCGCACTTACGAAGCTTTCTTT.

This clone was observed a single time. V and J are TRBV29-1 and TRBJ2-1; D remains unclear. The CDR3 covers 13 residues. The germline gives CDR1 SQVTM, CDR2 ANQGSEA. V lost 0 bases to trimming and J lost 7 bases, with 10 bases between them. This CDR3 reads CSVEERSPNEQFF. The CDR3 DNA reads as TGCAGCGTTGAAGAAAGGTCACCGAATGAGCAGTTCTTC.

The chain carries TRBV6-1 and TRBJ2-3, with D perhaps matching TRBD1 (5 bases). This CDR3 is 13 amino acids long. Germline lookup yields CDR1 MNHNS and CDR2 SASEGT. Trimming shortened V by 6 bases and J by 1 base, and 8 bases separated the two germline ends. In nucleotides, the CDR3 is TGTGCCAGCAGCCAGGGCCGCACAGATACGCAGTATTTT. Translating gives CASSQGRTDTQYF.

The CDR3 bases are TGTGCCTGGATGGATCTTACTTTCTCCTACGAGCAGTACTTC. It specifies CAWMDLTFSYEQYF. V gene TRBV30 combines with J gene TRBJ2-7; D is uncertain. The CDR3 sequence is 14 residues long. Germline loops: CDR1 GTSNPN, CDR2 SVGIG (reference sequence). V was pared by 4 bases and J by 0 bases, with 13 bases between.

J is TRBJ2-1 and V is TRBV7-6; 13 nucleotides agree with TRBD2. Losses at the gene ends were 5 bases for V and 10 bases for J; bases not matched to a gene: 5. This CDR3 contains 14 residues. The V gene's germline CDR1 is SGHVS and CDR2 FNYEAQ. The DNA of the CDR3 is TGTGCCAGCAGCCCTGGGACTAGCGGGGCAGAGCAGTTCTTC. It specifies CASSPGTSGAEQFF.

In DNA form, the CDR3 reads TGTGCCAGCAGTTGGGGACAGAGGGCCAATGAGCAGTTCTTC. Translating it yields CASSWGQRANEQFF. This chain connects TRBV27 to TRBJ2-1; 7 nucleotides line up with TRBD1. V lost 4 bases and J lost 6; bases outside the gene matches: 6. Germline V gene data show CDR1 as MNHEY and CDR2 as SMNVEV (reference sequence). This CDR3 has 14 amino acids.

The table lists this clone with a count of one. CDR3 nucleotide sequence: TGTGCCAGCAGCCCCGGGACAGGGGGAAATACGCAGTATTTT. Amino acid sequence: CASSPGTGGNTQYF. The chain is built from TRBV7-8 and TRBJ2-3; the match to TRBD1 covers 11 bases. Germline CDR1 and CDR2: SGHVS and FQNEAQ. The CDR3 loop spans 14 amino acids. V was clipped by 5 bases and J by 7 bases; unmatched bases: 5.

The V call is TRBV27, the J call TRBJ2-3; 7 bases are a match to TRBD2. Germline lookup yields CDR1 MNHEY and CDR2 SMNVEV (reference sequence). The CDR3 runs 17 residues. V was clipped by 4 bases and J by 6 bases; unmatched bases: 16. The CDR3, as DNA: TGTGCCAGCAGTTCCCCGACTAGCCCAGAAGACGAGGATACGCAGTATTTT. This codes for CASSSPTSPEDEDTQYF.

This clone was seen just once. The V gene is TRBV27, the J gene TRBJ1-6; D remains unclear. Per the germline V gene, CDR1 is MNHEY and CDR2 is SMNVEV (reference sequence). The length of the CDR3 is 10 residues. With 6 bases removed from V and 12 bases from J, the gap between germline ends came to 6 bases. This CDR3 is CASRTRPLHF. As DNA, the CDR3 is TGTGCCAGCAGAACCCGACCCCTCCACTTT.

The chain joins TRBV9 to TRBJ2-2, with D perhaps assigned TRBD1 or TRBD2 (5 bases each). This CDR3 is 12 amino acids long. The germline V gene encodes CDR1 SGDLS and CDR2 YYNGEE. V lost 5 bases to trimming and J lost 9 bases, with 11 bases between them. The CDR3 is CASSGGTRELFF. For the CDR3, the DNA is TGTGCCAGCAGTGGGGGAACCCGGGAGCTGTTTTTT.

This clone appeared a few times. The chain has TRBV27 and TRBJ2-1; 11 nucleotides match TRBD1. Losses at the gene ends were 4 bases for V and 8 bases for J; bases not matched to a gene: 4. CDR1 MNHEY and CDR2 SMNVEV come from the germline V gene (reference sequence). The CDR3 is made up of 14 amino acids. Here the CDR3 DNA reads TGTGCCAGCAGTTGGACAGGGGGCGGAGATGAGCAGTTCTTC. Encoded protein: CASSWTGGGDEQFF.